A single sample gave rise to the 4 T cell receptor beta chains below, sequenced in a study of spatial heterogeneity in lung cancer. Study results and caveats: Tumoral mutation counts were tracked by counts of expanded intratumoral alpha and beta TCRs.

These TCRs are of unknown antigen specificity. TCRdb used MiXCR to reprocess the 5' RACE reads, holding one entry per CDR3 protein. Of approximately 12,000 distinct CDR3 sequences in the sample, over 4.5% were seen once. Time point given: sample taken at primary tumor resection. The source material was lung tumor tissue, sampled at surgery. The source is a male donor with early-stage non-small cell lung cancer.

Concerning this clonotype: Because this beta chain is a stray read in a library intended to capture alpha chains, its abundance should not be given much weight. Written as DNA, the CDR3 is TGCAGCGCGGGGACAGGGCAAGAGACCCAGTACTTC. Encoded protein: CSAGTGQETQYF. This rearrangement joins TRBV29-1 to TRBJ2-5, with TRBD1 matching 9 bases. V was clipped by 7 bases and J by 2 bases; unmatched bases: 2. The CDR3 sequence is 12 residues long. CDR1 is SQVTM, CDR2 ANQGSEA, per germline.

Regarding this clonotype: For a library built for alpha chains, this beta chain is a stray read; little rests on its size. The chain recombines TRBV4-2 with TRBJ1-5, with D possibly being TRBD1 (5 bases). Germline loops: CDR1 LGHNA, CDR2 YNFKEQ. CDR3 length: 16 residues. V dropped 0 bases and J dropped 7 bases, with 16 bases sitting between them. The CDR3 protein is CASSQDWTSATQPQHF. CDR3 nucleotides: TGTGCCAGCAGCCAAGATTGGACATCTGCAACCCAGCCCCAGCATTTT.

This clonotype was recorded many times. This beta chain was picked up by a library intended for alpha chains and is off target, so its count carries little meaning. The chain has TRBV20-1 and TRBJ2-7; the D gene is possibly TRBD2 (7 bases). The CDR3 runs 12 residues. Germline values: CDR1 DFQATT, CDR2 SNEGSKA (reference sequence). The V end lost 7 bases, the J end lost 2 bases, and 12 bases lay between the germline ends. For the CDR3, the DNA is TGCAGTGGGGGGGGCCGAACCTACGAGCAGTACTTC. Translating gives CSGGGRTYEQYF.

This clonotype turned up a few times. Within a library made for alpha chains, this beta chain is off target, and its count is uninformative. The chain joins TRBV10-3 to TRBJ2-7; D is possibly TRBD1 or TRBD2 (5 bases each). Per germline, CDR1 ENHRY and CDR2 SYGVKD. This CDR3 spans 15 amino acids. Trimming took 3 bases from V and 2 from J, leaving 14 bases between them. The CDR3 DNA sequence: TGTGCCATCAGTGAAGGTTCCGGGGCTCCCTACGAGCAGTACTTC. Protein: CAISEGSGAPYEQYF.